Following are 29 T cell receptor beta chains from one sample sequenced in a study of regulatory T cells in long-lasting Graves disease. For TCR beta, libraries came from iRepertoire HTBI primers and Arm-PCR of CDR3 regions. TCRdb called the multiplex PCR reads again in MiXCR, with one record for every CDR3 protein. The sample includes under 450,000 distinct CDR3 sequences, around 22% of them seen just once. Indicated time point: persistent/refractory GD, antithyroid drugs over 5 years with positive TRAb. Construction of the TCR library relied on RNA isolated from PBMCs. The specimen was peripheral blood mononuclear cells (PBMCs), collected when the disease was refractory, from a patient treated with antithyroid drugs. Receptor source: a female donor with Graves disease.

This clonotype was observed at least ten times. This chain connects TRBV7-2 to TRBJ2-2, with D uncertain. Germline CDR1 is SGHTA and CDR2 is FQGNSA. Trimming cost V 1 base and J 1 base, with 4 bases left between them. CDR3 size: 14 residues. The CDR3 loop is CASSLGGNTGELFF. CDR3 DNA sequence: TGTGCCAGCAGCTTAGGAGGGAACACCGGGGAGCTGTTTTTT.

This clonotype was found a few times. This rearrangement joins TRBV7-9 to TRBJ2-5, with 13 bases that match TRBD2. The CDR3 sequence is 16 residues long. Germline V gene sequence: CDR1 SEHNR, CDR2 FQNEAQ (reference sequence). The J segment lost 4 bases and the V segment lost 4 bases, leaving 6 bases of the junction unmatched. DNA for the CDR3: TGTGCCAGCAGCTCAACGGGACTAGCGGGACTAGAGACCCAGTACTTC. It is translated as CASSSTGLAGLETQYF.

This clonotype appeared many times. CDR3 sequence reads: CSARDQDRGSIYEQYF. DNA for the CDR3: TGCAGTGCTAGAGACCAAGACAGGGGGTCAATTTACGAGCAGTACTTC. This sequence joins TRBV20-1 and TRBJ2-7; 9 bases align to TRBD1. Germline values: CDR1 DFQATT, CDR2 SNEGSKA (reference sequence). Trimming at V came to 0 bases and at J to 4 bases, leaving 10 bases not matched to a gene. This CDR3 has 16 amino acids.

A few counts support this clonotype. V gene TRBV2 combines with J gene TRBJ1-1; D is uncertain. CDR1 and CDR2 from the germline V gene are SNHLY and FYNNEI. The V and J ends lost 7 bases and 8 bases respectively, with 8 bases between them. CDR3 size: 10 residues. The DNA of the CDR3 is TGTGCCAGCATTGGGCCAGAAGCTTTCTTT. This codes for CASIGPEAFF.

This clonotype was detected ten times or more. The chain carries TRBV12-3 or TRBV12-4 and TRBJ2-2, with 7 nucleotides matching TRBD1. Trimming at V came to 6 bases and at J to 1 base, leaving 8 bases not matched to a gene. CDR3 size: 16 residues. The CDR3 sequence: CASSRQGRLNTGELFF. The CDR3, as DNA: TGTGCCAGCAGCCGACAGGGACGGCTGAACACCGGGGAGCTGTTTTTT.

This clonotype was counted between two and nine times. CDR3 region: CSARFWALNTEAFF. The CDR3 bases are TGCAGTGCTAGATTTTGGGCACTGAACACTGAAGCTTTCTTT. The genes are TRBV20-1 and TRBJ1-1; no clear D. The ends were cut back, 2 bases at V and 0 bases at J, with 10 bases in the middle. Germline CDR1 and CDR2: DFQATT and SNEGSKA (reference sequence). The CDR3 length is 14 residues.

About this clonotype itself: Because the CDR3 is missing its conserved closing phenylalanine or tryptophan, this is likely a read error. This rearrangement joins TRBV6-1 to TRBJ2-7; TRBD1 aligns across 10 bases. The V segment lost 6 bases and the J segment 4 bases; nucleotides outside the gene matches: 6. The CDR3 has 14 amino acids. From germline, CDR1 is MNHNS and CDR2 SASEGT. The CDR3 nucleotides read TGTGCCAGCAGATCAGACAGGGGGCCATACGAGCAGTACATC. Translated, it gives CASRSDRGPYEQYI.

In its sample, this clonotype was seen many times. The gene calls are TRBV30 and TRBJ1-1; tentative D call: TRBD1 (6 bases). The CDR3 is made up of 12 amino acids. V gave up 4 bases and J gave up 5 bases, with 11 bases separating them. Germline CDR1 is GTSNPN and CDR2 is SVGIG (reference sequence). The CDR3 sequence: CAWIWGATEAFF. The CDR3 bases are TGTGCCTGGATCTGGGGGGCAACTGAAGCTTTCTTT.

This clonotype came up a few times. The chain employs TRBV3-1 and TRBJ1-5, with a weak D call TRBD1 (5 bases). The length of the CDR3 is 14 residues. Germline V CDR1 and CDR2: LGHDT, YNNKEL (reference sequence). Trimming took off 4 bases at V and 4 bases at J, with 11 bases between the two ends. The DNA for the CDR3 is TGTGCCAGCAGCCCCCACAACAGGAATCAGCCCCAGCATTTT. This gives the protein CASSPHNRNQPQHF.

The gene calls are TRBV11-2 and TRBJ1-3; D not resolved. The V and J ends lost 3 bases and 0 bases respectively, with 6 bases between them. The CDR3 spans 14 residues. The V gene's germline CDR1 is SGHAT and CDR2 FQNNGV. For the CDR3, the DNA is TGTGCCAGCAGCTTGGCTAGCTCTGGAAACACCATATATTTT. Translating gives CASSLASSGNTIYF. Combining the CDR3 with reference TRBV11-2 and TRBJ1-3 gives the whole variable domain EAGVAQSPRYKIIEKRQSVAFWCNPISGHATLYWYQQILGQGPKLLIQFQNNGVVDDSQLPKDRFSAERLKGVDSTLKIQPAKLEDSAVYLCASSLASSGNTIYFGEGSWLTVV.

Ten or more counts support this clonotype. CDR3 DNA sequence: TGTGCCACCAGCAGAGATACGGGATTAGGTAGCGGGAGGAGCGAGCAGTACTTC. Translated: CATSRDTGLGSGRSEQYF. The J gene is TRBJ2-7, the V gene TRBV15; TRBD2 agrees at 10 bases. Germline V CDR1 and CDR2: LNHNV, YYDKDF (reference sequence). The J segment lost 6 bases and the V segment lost 0 bases, leaving 14 bases of the junction unmatched. This CDR3 is 18 amino acids long.

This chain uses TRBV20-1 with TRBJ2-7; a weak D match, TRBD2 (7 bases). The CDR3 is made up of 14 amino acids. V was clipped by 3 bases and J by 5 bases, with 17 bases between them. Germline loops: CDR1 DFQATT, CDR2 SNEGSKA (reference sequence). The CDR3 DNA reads TGCAGTGCTAGGTTGCTCGGGGGGCCCAACGAGCAGTACTTC. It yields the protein CSARLLGGPNEQYF.

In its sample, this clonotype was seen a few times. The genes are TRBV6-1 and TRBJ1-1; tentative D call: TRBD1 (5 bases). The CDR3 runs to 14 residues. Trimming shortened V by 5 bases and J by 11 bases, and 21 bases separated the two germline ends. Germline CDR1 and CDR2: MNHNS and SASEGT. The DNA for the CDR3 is TGTGCCAGCAGTCCCCTCGGGACCTTTGTTGGGGCTTTCTTT. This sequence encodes CASSPLGTFVGAFF.

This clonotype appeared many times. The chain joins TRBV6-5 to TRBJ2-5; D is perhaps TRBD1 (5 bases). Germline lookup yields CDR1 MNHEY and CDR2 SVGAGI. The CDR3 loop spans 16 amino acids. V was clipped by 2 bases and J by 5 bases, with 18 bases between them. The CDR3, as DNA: TGTGCCAGCAGTTACAGGGGCCTGACCGGTGATGAGACCCAGTACTTC. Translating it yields CASSYRGLTGDETQYF.

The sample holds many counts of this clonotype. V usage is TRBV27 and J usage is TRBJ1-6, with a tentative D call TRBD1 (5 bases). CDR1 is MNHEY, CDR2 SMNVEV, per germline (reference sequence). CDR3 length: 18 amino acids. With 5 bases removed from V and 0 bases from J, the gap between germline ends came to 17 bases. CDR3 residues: CASSHRQSASSYNSPLHF. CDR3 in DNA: TGTGCCAGCAGTCATCGACAGAGTGCCTCCTCCTATAATTCACCCCTCCACTTT.

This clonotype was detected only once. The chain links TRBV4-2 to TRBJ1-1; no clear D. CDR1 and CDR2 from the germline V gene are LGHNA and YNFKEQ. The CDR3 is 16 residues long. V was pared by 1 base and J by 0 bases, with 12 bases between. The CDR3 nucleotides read TGTGCCAGCAGCCAAGCGGGGTCAGATATGAACACTGAAGCTTTCTTT. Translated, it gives CASSQAGSDMNTEAFF.

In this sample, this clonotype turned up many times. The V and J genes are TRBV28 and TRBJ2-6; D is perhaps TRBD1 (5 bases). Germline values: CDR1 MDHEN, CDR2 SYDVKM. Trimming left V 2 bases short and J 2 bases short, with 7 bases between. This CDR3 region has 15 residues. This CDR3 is CASSLPGPGANVLTF. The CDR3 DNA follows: TGTGCCAGCAGTTTACCAGGGCCTGGGGCCAACGTCCTGACTTTC.

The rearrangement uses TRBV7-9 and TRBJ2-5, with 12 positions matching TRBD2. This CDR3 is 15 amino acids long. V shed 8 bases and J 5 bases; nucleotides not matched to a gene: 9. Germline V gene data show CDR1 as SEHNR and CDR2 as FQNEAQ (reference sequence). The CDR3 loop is CASCQTSGRGETQYF. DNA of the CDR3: TGTGCCAGCTGCCAGACTAGCGGGAGAGGTGAGACCCAGTACTTC.

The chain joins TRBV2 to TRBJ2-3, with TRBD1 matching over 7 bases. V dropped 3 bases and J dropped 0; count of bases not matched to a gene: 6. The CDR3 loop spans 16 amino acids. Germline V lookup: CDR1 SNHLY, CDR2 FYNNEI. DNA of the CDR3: TGTGCCAGCAGTGATTCCGGGACAGCGAGCACAGATACGCAGTATTTT. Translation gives CASSDSGTASTDTQYF.

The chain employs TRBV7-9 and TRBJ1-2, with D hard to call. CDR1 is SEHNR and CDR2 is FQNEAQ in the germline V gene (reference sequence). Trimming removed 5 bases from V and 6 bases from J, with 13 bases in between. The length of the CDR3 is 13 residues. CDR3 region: CASSPNQQDGYTF. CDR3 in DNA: TGTGCCAGCAGCCCAAACCAGCAGGATGGCTACACCTTC.

The CDR3 reads CASSPTRVSGNTIYF. The CDR3 coding sequence is TGTGCCAGCAGCCCTACCAGGGTGTCTGGAAACACCATATATTTT. The chain carries TRBV7-8 and TRBJ1-3; D is perhaps TRBD1 (5 bases). This CDR3 is built from 15 residues. Germline V CDR1 and CDR2: SGHVS, FQNEAQ. Trimming took 5 bases from V and 1 from J, leaving 12 bases between them.

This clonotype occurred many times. The CDR3 region is CATKTKDRRNQETQYF. CDR3 coding DNA: TGTGCCACCAAGACGAAAGACAGGAGAAACCAAGAGACCCAGTACTTC. J is TRBJ2-5 and V is TRBV15, with a weak D call TRBD1 (6 bases). The V gene's germline CDR1 is LNHNV and CDR2 YYDKDF (reference sequence). Between the trimmed V and J ends, which lost 7 bases and 0 bases, there was a span of 18 bases. The CDR3 consists of 16 residues.

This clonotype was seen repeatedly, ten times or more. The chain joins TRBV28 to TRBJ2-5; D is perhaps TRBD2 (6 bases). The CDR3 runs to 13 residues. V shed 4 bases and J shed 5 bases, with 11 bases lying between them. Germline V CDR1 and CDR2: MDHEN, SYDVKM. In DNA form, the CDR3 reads TGTGCCAGCAGTTCCGCAAGCGGGGAGACCCAGTACTTC. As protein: CASSSASGETQYF. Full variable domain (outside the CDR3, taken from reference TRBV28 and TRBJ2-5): DVKVTQSSRYLVKRTGEKVFLECVQDMDHENMFWYRQDPGLGLRLIYFSYDVKMKEKGDIPEGYSVSREKKERFSLILESASTNQTSMYLCASSSASGETQYFGPGTRLLVL.

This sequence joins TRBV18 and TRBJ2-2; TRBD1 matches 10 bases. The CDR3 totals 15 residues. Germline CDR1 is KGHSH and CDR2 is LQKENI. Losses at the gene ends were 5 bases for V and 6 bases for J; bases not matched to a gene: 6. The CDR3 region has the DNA TGTGCCAGCTCATCGCAGGGACAGGGGTCCGGGGAGCTGTTTTTT. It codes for CASSSQGQGSGELFF.

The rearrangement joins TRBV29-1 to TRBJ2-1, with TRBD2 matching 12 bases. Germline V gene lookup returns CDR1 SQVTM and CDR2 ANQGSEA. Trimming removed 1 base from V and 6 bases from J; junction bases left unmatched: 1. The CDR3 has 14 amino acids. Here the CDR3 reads CSVEGTSGVNEQFF. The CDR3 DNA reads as TGCAGCGTTGAAGGGACTAGCGGGGTCAATGAGCAGTTCTTC.

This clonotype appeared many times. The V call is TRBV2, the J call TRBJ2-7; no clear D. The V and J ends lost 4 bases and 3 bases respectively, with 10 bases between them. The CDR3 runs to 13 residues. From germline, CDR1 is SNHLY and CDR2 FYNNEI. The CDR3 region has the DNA TGTGCCAGCAGTGGCGGCCAGCTCTACGAGCAGTACTTC. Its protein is CASSGGQLYEQYF.

In DNA, the CDR3 is TGTGCCAGCAGCGCCTTCAGGACCAGGGAGCAGTTCTTC. This codes for CASSAFRTREQFF. This chain connects TRBV7-9 to TRBJ2-1; D call uncertain. Per germline, CDR1 SEHNR and CDR2 FQNEAQ (reference sequence). V shed 5 bases and J shed 10 bases, with 15 bases lying between them. The CDR3 is 13 amino acids.

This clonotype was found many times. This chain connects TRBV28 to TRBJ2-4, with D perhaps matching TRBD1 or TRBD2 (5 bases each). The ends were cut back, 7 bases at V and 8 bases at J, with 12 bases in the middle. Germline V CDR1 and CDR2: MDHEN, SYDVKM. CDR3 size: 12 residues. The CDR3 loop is CASTGTRDIQYF. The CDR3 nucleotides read TGTGCCAGCACCGGGACCCGGGACATTCAGTACTTC.

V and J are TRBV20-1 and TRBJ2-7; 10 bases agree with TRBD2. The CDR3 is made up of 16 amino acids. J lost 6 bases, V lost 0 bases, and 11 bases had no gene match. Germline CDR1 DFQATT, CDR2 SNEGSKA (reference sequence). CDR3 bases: TGCAGTGCTAGAGAAGGGGGCAGCGGGAGGGCCTCCGAGCAGTACTTC. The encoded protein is CSAREGGSGRASEQYF.